Listed here is a single T cell receptor beta chain. Its antigen is still unknown. No base quality information exists; no much larger clone differs at one position. The sample belongs to a study of blood T cells in healthy people across ages (dated by TCRdb to between 2015 and 2017). With regard to the full study: Template switching captured roughly one uniquely barcoded TCR beta cDNA molecule per two T cells in model experiments. The donors were divided into four age groups: young (average 16 years), middle-aged (about 40), aged (around 67) and long-lived (nearly 85). Donors of different ages were randomly distributed across sequencing lanes to avoid experimental bias. For two donors (one aged 18 to 29 and one aged 80 or older), the study analyzed two additional independent replicas of 1 million unique cDNA reads from the same blood draw. The study measured age-related changes in TCR beta repertoire diversity using deep sequencing normalized with unique cDNA molecular identifiers. What the authors observed across the whole study: Compared with the aged group, the long-lived group had more naive CD4+ T cells, fewer expanded clones and increased TCR diversity, a pattern suggesting age selection. Because donor CMV infection status was unknown, age-related changes in expanded clonotypes were potentially confounded. The percentage of naive T cells measured by flow cytometry correlated strongly with observed TCR beta diversity. As age increased, observed TCR beta diversity per million T cells dropped in a roughly linear way, and a significant reduction was already evident by age 40. Because profiling used bulk unsorted PBMCs, naive and antigen-experienced compartments could not be compared conclusively. Total diversity estimates from one million sequenced T cells were considered lower bounds and underestimates.

Receptor libraries were prepared by 5' RACE. These reads were obtained on an Illumina HiSeq 2500. A second PCR of about 7 to 12 cycles was performed with a sample-barcoded 5' primer and a J-beta primer mix. Each TCR beta cDNA molecule received a unique molecular identifier from a template-switch 5' adaptor carrying 12 random nucleotides. Each sample yielded at least 2.5 million CDR3-containing paired-end reads. First-strand cDNA was synthesized from all RNA with the Mint cDNA synthesis kit, primed by a TRBC-specific oligonucleotide. Following uracil-DNA glycosylase treatment, a first 18-cycle PCR with universal primers M1SS and BC2_uni_R was performed on all cDNA. As for the authors' bioinformatics: Normalization of each sample was performed by random selection of 1 million high-quality reads, each carrying a distinct molecular identifier. Reads with shared molecular identifiers were discarded instead of being binned into consensus sequences. CDR3 identification, clonotype clustering and error correction used MiTCR with a Q25 quality threshold and the strictest error-elimination algorithm. Lower-bound total TCR beta diversity was estimated with a nonparametric unseen species model using Euler transformation. TCRdb trimmed the raw reads at Q25, called clones with MiXCR and kept productive beta chains. Entries are consolidated by CDR3 protein sequence, retaining the most common genes and DNA. These V and J calls originate from TCRdb's pipeline instead of the authors' own analysis. The sample table holds hundreds of thousands of distinct CDR3 sequences, of which 20% to 25% were seen once. 22% of the sample lies in the top ten.

Donors were 35 to 40 systemically healthy Caucasian individuals from Russia aged roughly 6 to 95 years. Each donor gave ten milliliters of peripheral blood, collected into EDTA-treated Vacutainer tubes. Ficoll-Paque density-gradient centrifugation was used to isolate PBMCs, with at least 7 million per sample. Total RNA, at least 6 micrograms per sample, was extracted from PBMCs with Trizol reagent. For every donor, an aliquot of PBMCs went through flow cytometry to measure the percentages of naive CD45RAhigh/CD27high T cells. CDR3 length: 17 amino acids, cysteine to phenylalanine. Only the CDR3 part of the read is kept: 51 bases, read in frame from the first base. V is cut by 5 bases and J by 0 bases, and the space between the germline ends is 16 bases. Based on the germline V gene, the CDR1 and CDR2 sequences are SGHTA and FQGNSA.

The material sequenced was blood. This clonotype was obtained from a man in his 70s in good health. The rearranged segments are TRBV7-2 and TRBJ1-4; TRBD1 is possibly the D segment (6 matching bases). The DNA sequence is given as TGTGCCAGCAGCAAACAGGGTAGCGGGGCAACTAATGAAAAACTGTTTTTT. This yields the protein CASSKQGSGATNEKLFF. The full variable domain, with segments outside the CDR3 supplied by the reference TRBV7-2 and TRBJ1-4 proteins, appears as GAGVSQSPSNKVTEKGKDVELRCDPISGHTALYWYRQSLGQGLEFLIYFQGNSAPDKSGLPSDRFSAERTGGSVSTLTIQRTQQEDSAVYLCASSKQGSGATNEKLFFGSGTQLSVL.